These 5 T cell receptor beta chains share one sample of origin, sequenced in a study of CD8 T cells in ankylosing spondylitis. TCRdb re-called the 5' RACE reads with MiXCR, one entry per CDR3 protein. The sample has 100,000 to 150,000 distinct CDR3 sequences, approximately 14% seen once. The sequencing input was blood, either unsorted or a sorted T cell fraction (not recorded which). The source of these receptors is a female donor with ankylosing spondylitis or in good health (not recorded which).

This clonotype was observed at least ten times. The rearrangement joins TRBV29-1 to TRBJ1-2, with a possible D match to TRBD1 (5 bases). The ends were cut back, 6 bases at V and 6 bases at J, with 17 bases in the middle. Germline V gene lookup returns CDR1 SQVTM and CDR2 ANQGSEA. The CDR3 sequence is 13 residues long. In DNA, the CDR3 is TGCAGCGTGGCTACGGCAGGGCTGAATGGCTACACCTTC. Amino acids: CSVATAGLNGYTF.

This clonotype was seen at least ten times. The chain carries TRBV12-3 or TRBV12-4 and TRBJ1-3; D ambiguous. This CDR3 spans 15 amino acids. V lost 3 bases and J 5 bases, leaving 14 bases between the germline ends. CDR3 nucleotide sequence: TGTGCCAGCAGTTTTCCCCGGGCTCAGCGAAACACCATATATTTT. The encoded protein is CASSFPRAQRNTIYF.

This clonotype was counted ten times or more. The V and J genes are TRBV5-1 and TRBJ2-1, with 10 bases matching TRBD2. Germline V gene lookup returns CDR1 SGHRS and CDR2 YFSETQ. The CDR3 runs 15 residues. V was pared by 2 bases and J by 8 bases, with 7 bases of the junction left unmatched. The CDR3 DNA follows: TGCGCCAGCAGCTTACTAGCGGGATTCGGAGATGAGCAGTTCTTC. Its translation is CASSLLAGFGDEQFF.

This clonotype was seen repeatedly, ten times or more. The chain is built from TRBV11-2 and TRBJ2-1; no clear D. The germline gives CDR1 SGHAT, CDR2 FQNNGV. The V gene lost 0 bases and the J gene lost 0 bases, with 6 bases spanning the gap. There are 15 residues in the CDR3. Here the CDR3 reads CASSLDWSSYNEQFF. DNA for the CDR3: TGTGCCAGCAGCTTAGATTGGAGCTCCTACAATGAGCAGTTCTTC.

In its sample, this clonotype was seen many times. The rearrangement joins TRBV20-1 to TRBJ2-7; D is perhaps TRBD1 (7 bases). V was shortened by 5 bases and J by 2 bases, with 16 bases between the two germline ends. CDR1 and CDR2 from the germline V gene are DFQATT and SNEGSKA (reference sequence). CDR3 length: 14 residues. DNA for the CDR3: TGCAGTGCTCCAGGGGCAGGGGGGACCTACGAGCAGTACTTC. This codes for CSAPGAGGTYEQYF.